This T cell receptor (beta chain) is drawn from a study of shared clonotypes between healthy human individuals. Study-level information: Three plates were used per donor for CD4 naive, three for CD4 memory, two for CD8 naive and one for CD8 memory. Study results and caveats: Naive CD4 clonotypes were shared across a handful of donors at about 5.3%.

CD8 cells classed as naive were CD45RO-negative and positively selected for CCR7, excluding terminally differentiated effector memory CD45RA+ cells. Caucasian adults residing in Nashville, Tennessee made up all the donors. Between the trimmed V and J ends, which lost 4 bases and 0 bases, there was a span of 13 bases. Germline V gives CDR1 SGHVS, CDR2 FQNEAQ. The CDR3 runs 16 residues. On this clone itself: Its antigen is unknown.

Genomic DNA per cell subset filled all wells of several immunoSEQ plates. The protocol was immunoSEQ multiplex PCR, while the TCRdb copy is restricted to in-frame clones and leaves out a portion. The repertoire includes roughly 2.1 million clones, 93% of them detected once, and 1.5% to 2% sits in the top ten. The material sequenced was naive CD8+ T cells from PBMCs. The chain is built from TRBV7-8 and TRBJ1-5; D is perhaps TRBD1 (6 bases). This TCR was recovered from a man aged 18 to 30 in good health. Some clones in this sample may be carry-over from other donors' samples. The DNA of the CDR3 is TGTGCCAGCAGCTCAGGGGCAGCCGGTAGCAATCAGCCCCAGCATTTT. Protein sequence: CASSSGAAGSNQPQHF.